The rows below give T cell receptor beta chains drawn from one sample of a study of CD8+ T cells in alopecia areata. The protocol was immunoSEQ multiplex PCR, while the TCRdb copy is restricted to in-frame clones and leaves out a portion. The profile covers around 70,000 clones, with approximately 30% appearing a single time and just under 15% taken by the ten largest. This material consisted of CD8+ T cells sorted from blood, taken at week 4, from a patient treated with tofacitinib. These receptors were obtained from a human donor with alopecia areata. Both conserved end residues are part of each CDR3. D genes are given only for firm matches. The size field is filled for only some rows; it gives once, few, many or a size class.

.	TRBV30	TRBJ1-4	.	CAWTEGDEKLFF	TGTGCCTGGACGGAGGGGGATGAAAAACTGTTTTTT
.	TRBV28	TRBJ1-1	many	CASSPPGRVTTEAFF	TGTGCCAGCAGTCCCCCAGGCAGGGTGACGACTGAAGCTTTCTTT
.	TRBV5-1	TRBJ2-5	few	CASSPGETQYF	TGCGCCAGCAGTCCCGGGGAGACCCAGTACTTC
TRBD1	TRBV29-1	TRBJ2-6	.	CSVINRDRVSGANVLTF	TGCAGCGTCATAAACCGGGACAGAGTCTCTGGGGCCAACGTCCTGACTTTC
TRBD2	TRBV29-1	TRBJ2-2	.	CSVVGLAGRATGELFF	TGCAGCGTTGTTGGACTAGCGGGTCGTGCTACAGGGGAGCTGTTTTTT
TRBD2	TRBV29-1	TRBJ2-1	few	CSVFRLVAGGVEQFF	TGCAGCGTTTTTCGTTTAGTAGCGGGAGGTGTTGAGCAGTTCTTC
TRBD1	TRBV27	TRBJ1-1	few	CASSLITGGYTEAFF	TGTGCCAGCAGTTTAATCACAGGGGGCTACACTGAAGCTTTCTTT
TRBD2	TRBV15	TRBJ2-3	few	CATSSETSGPSDTQYF	TGTGCCACCAGCAGCGAGACTAGCGGCCCCTCGGATACGCAGTATTTT
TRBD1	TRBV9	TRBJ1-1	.	CASSTGTGATEAFF	TGTGCCAGCAGCACGGGGACAGGGGCCACTGAAGCTTTCTTT
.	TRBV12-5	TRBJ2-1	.	CASGLAYNEQFF	TGTGCTAGTGGTTTGGCCTACAATGAGCAGTTCTTC
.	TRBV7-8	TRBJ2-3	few	CASSLSGRPSDTQYF	TGTGCCAGCAGCTTAAGTGGGAGGCCATCAGATACGCAGTATTTT
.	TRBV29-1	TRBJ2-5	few	CSVSRLEIQETQYF	TGCAGCGTTTCCCGACTAGAGATCCAAGAGACCCAGTACTTC
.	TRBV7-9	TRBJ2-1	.	CASSLAINEQFF	TGTGCCAGCAGCTTAGCTATCAATGAGCAGTTCTTC
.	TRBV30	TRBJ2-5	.	CAWSVRNRQETQYF	TGTGCCTGGAGTGTACGTAACAGGCAAGAGACCCAGTACTTC
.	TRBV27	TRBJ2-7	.	CASRGQTYEQYF	TGTGCCAGCAGGGGCCAGACCTACGAGCAGTACTTC
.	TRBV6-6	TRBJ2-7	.	CASRAMGSYEQYF	TGTGCCAGCAGGGCCATGGGCTCCTACGAGCAGTACTTC
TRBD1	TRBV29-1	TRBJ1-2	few	CSVDLGQGNYGYTF	TGCAGCGTTGATTTGGGACAGGGGAACTATGGCTACACCTTC
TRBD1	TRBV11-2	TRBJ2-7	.	CASSLGGTGISYEQYF	TGTGCCAGCAGCCTAGGGGGGACAGGAATCTCCTACGAGCAGTACTTC
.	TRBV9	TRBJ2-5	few	CASSSGTLETQYF	TGTGCCAGCAGCTCCGGGACATTGGAGACCCAGTACTTC
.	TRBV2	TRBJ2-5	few	CASSPQVTQETQYF	TGTGCCAGCAGTCCACAGGTCACCCAAGAGACCCAGTACTTC
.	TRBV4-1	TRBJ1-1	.	CASSQAKDLPNTEAFF	TGCGCCAGCAGCCAAGCCAAGGACCTTCCGAACACTGAAGCTTTCTTT
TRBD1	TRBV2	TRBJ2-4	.	CASRRTGRAKNIQYF	TGTGCCAGCAGGAGGACAGGGAGGGCCAAAAACATTCAGTACTTC
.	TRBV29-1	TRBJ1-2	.	CSVGQENYGYTF	TGCAGCGTTGGACAGGAGAACTATGGCTACACCTTC
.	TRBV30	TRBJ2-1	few	CATKTRAGQFF	TGTGCCACAAAAACTAGGGCTGGGCAGTTCTTC
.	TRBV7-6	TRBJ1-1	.	CASRGVEDTEAFF	TGTGCCAGCAGAGGGGTTGAGGACACTGAAGCTTTCTTT
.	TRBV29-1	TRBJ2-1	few	CSVEARQIMAQFF	TGCAGCGTTGAAGCGAGACAGATTATGGCGCAGTTCTTC
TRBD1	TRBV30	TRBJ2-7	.	CACLDRGHTYEQYF	TGTGCCTGTTTGGACAGGGGGCATACCTACGAGCAGTACTTC
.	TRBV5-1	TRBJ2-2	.	CAAREAVNTGELFF	TGCGCCGCGAGGGAAGCGGTGAACACCGGGGAGCTGTTTTTT
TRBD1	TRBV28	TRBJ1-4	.	CASSSRGREAKLFF	TGTGCCAGCAGCTCCAGGGGGCGGGAGGCAAAACTGTTTTTT
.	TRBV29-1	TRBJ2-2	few	CSALLDSLGELFF	TGCAGCGCTCTCTTAGACAGCCTCGGGGAGCTGTTTTTT
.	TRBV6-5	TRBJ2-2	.	CASSYRDNTGELFF	TGTGCCAGCAGTTACCGGGATAACACCGGGGAGCTGTTTTTT
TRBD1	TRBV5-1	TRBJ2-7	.	CASSLWATGTYEQYF	TGCGCCAGCAGCCTGTGGGCGACAGGGACCTACGAGCAGTACTTC